This T cell receptor beta chain was profiled in a study of blood T cell repertoires in COVID-19. Clones were read by immunoSEQ multiplex PCR, and TCRdb kept only the in-frame ones, dropping some. Of some 65,000 clones listed, 93% are singletons. This clone is categorized as medium-sized (0.01 to 0.1%). Germline CDR1 is SGDLS and CDR2 is YYNGEE. The CDR3 extends over 17 amino acids. V was shortened by 2 bases and J by 2 bases, with 17 bases between the two germline ends. The sample was peripheral blood. V usage is TRBV9 and J usage is TRBJ2-1; D might be TRBD2 (6 bases). This TCR was recovered from a man between 65 and 85 years old with active COVID-19. The CDR3 coding sequence is TGTGCCAGCAGCGTGAGCCCCAAGCTAGCGCCCTACAATGAGCAGTTCTTC. Translation: CASSVSPKLAPYNEQFF.